One sample yielded the 20 T cell receptor beta chains listed below, sequenced in a study of CD8+CD57+ T cells in acquired aplastic anemia (dated by TCRdb to the late 2010s). TCRdb records Illumina HiSeq 2000 as the sequencer. Profiling of TCR beta VDJ combinations and CDR3 sequences used genomic DNA as the template. The public reads were reanalyzed by TCRdb: fastp trimming at Q25, MiXCR alignment, in-frame beta chains only. Identical CDR3 proteins give one entry, which carries the most common genes and DNA. Here the sample has about 190,000 distinct CDR3 sequences; more than 45% occur a single time. The ten largest clones represent about 8.8% of the sample. Flow cytometry had shown CD8+CD57+ cell expansion in the patients selected for sequencing. Material: sorted CD4+, CD8+, or CD8+CD57+ T cells (not recorded which) from PBMCs. Receptors originate from a human donor with aplastic anemia.

A note on this clonotype: A clone one base away is much larger, so this may be a read error. This chain uses TRBV19 with TRBJ1-6; D ambiguous. Per the germline V gene, CDR1 is LNHDA and CDR2 is SQIVND (reference sequence). The CDR3 is made up of 16 amino acids. This CDR3 reads CASSPRTSSYNSPPHF. The CDR3 DNA reads as TGTGCCAGTAGTCCCAGGACGAGCTCCTATAATTCACCCCCCCACTTT.

This clonotype came up many times. V usage is TRBV7-9 and J usage is TRBJ2-2, with 9 nucleotides matching TRBD1. J was trimmed by 1 base and V by 9 bases; bases with no gene match: 3. CDR1 and CDR2 (germline): SEHNR, FQNEAQ (reference sequence). The CDR3 contains 14 residues. CDR3 loop: CARTTGGNTGELFF. CDR3 DNA: TGTGCCAGAACGACAGGGGGGAACACCGGGGAGCTGTTTTTT.

The table lists this clonotype with many counts. This rearrangement joins TRBV10-2 to TRBJ1-5; D unclear. The CDR3 is 14 amino acids. Germline CDR1 reads WSHSY; CDR2 reads SAAADI. V shed 2 bases and J shed 2 bases, with 7 bases lying between them. CDR3 residues: CASSELGGNQPQHF. Here the CDR3 DNA reads TGCGCCAGCAGTGAGCTGGGAGGCAATCAGCCCCAGCATTTT.

This clonotype has only a few counts. With a much larger clone just one base away, this may be a read error. The chain is built from TRBV2 and TRBJ1-2, with a tentative D call TRBD1 (5 bases). Germline V gene sequence: CDR1 SNHLY, CDR2 FYNNEI. Trimming removed 4 bases at V and 9 bases at J, with 12 bases between. The CDR3 length is 12 residues. The CDR3 region has the DNA TGTGCCAGCAGTGGCGGGGGTGAGAGCTACACCTTC. Encoded protein: CASSGGGESYTF.

The chain couples TRBV29-1 to TRBJ2-6; D not certain. V lost 5 bases and J lost 0, with 11 bases in between. This CDR3 comprises 15 residues. Germline V gene lookup returns CDR1 SQVTM and CDR2 ANQGSEA. This CDR3 reads CSVLGSSSGANVLTF. The CDR3 DNA reads as TGCAGCGTTTTAGGTTCCAGCTCTGGGGCCAACGTCCTGACTTTC.

The gene calls are TRBV6-4 and TRBJ2-3; D remains ambiguous. Looked up from germline, CDR1 is MRHNA and CDR2 is SNTAGT. Between the trimmed V and J ends, which lost 4 bases and 2 bases, there was a span of 7 bases. The CDR3 consists of 13 residues. CDR3 residues: CASSGYFTDTQYF. The CDR3 DNA reads TGTGCCAGCAGTGGCTATTTCACAGATACGCAGTATTTT.

In this sample, this clonotype turned up many times. This chain uses TRBV5-1 with TRBJ1-5; D is possibly TRBD1 (5 bases). Trimming shortened V by 4 bases and J by 4 bases, and 15 bases separated the two germline ends. The CDR3 runs to 15 residues. Germline CDR1 is SGHRS and CDR2 is YFSETQ. CDR3 nucleotides: TGCGCCAGCAGCCTGCTGGGGGGTCCTAATCAGCCCCAGCATTTT. It is translated as CASSLLGGPNQPQHF.

The sample holds a few counts of this clonotype. V gene TRBV29-1 combines with J gene TRBJ2-7; D is perhaps TRBD1 or TRBD2 (5 bases each). The CDR3 is 13 amino acids. V was cut by 2 bases and J by 4 bases, with 12 bases left in between. The germline gives CDR1 SQVTM, CDR2 ANQGSEA. The CDR3 DNA reads as TGCAGCGTTGAAAAACCGGGACCTTACGAGCAGTACTTC. It translates to CSVEKPGPYEQYF.

The chain joins TRBV24-1 to TRBJ1-2, with TRBD1 as a possible D gene (5 bases). Germline V gives CDR1 KGHDR, CDR2 SFDVKD. V gave up 9 bases and J gave up 1 base, with 11 bases separating them. CDR3 length: 13 amino acids. The CDR3 DNA reads as TGTGCCACCGGGGGAGCGAATAACTATGGCTACACCTTC. Amino acids: CATGGANNYGYTF.

The chain has TRBV5-1 and TRBJ2-2; 8 bases are a match to TRBD2. The CDR3 is made up of 15 amino acids. Trimming removed 2 bases from V and 4 bases from J; junction bases left unmatched: 4. The germline gives CDR1 SGHRS, CDR2 YFSETQ. The CDR3 sequence: CASSFRGRFTGELFF. Here the CDR3 DNA reads TGCGCCAGCAGCTTCCGCGGGAGGTTCACCGGGGAGCTGTTTTTT.

The V gene is TRBV5-4, the J gene TRBJ1-1; D uncertain. V lost 2 bases to trimming and J lost 7 bases, with 6 bases between them. The CDR3 is 11 amino acids. CDR1 is SGHNT, CDR2 YYREEE, per germline (reference sequence). CDR3 region: CASSLSGEAFF. DNA for the CDR3: TGTGCCAGCAGCTTAAGTGGTGAAGCTTTCTTT.

A few counts support this clonotype. This chain connects TRBV30 to TRBJ2-2; D remains ambiguous. Germline V gene lookup returns CDR1 GTSNPN and CDR2 SVGIG (reference sequence). The CDR3 runs 13 residues. CDR3 sequence reads: CAEVSTNTGELFF. In nucleotides, the CDR3 is TGTGCTGAAGTCTCCACGAACACCGGGGAGCTGTTTTTT.

This clonotype was found many times. V usage is TRBV7-3 and J usage is TRBJ2-3; D not certain. V was cut by 1 base and J by 2 bases, with 13 bases left in between. The germline CDR1 and CDR2 sequences are SGHTA and FQGTGA. This CDR3 has 16 residues. The chain's CDR3 is CASSLNPVGNTDTQYF. The DNA of the CDR3 is TGTGCCAGCAGCTTAAATCCAGTGGGTAACACAGATACGCAGTATTTT.

The chain links TRBV24-1 to TRBJ2-1; TRBD1 matches 7 bases. The V and J ends lost 4 bases and 3 bases, in that order; junction bases with no gene match: 14. Germline V gene sequence: CDR1 KGHDR, CDR2 SFDVKD. The CDR3 has 18 residues. CDR3 DNA sequence: TGTGCCACCAGTGACCCAACAGGGGCGGCGGAACTCTACAATGAGCAGTTCTTC. Residues: CATSDPTGAAELYNEQFF.

The chain has TRBV7-2 and TRBJ2-5; 12 bases map to TRBD1. There are 15 residues in the CDR3. Germline V gene lookup returns CDR1 SGHTA and CDR2 FQGNSA. After removal of 5 bases from V and 5 bases from J, the junction contained 6 bases not matched to a gene. The DNA for the CDR3 is TGTGCCAGCAGCCTTGGGACAGGGGGCTTGGAGACCCAGTACTTC. Translating gives CASSLGTGGLETQYF.

Comment on this clonotype: Given a much more abundant clone one base away, this may be a read error. The chain links TRBV5-1 to TRBJ2-5; maybe TRBD2 (6 bases). The germline V and J ends were trimmed by 2 bases and 5 bases, with 13 bases remaining between them. The germline V gene has CDR1 SGHRS and CDR2 YFSETQ. The CDR3 loop spans 14 amino acids. This chain's CDR3 is CASSFPGGGETQYF. The CDR3 DNA reads TGCGCCAGCAGCTTTCCAGGTGGAGGGGAGACCCAGTACTTC.

This clonotype was seen repeatedly, ten times or more. The rearrangement links TRBV3-1 to TRBJ1-3, with a tentative D call TRBD1 (6 bases). The germline V gene has CDR1 LGHDT and CDR2 YNNKEL (reference sequence). The CDR3 spans 12 residues. Trimming took off 3 bases at V and 6 bases at J, with 6 bases between the two ends. This chain's CDR3 is CASSQGQNTIYF. The CDR3 region has the DNA TGTGCCAGCAGCCAGGGACAAAACACCATATATTTT.

This clonotype was seen only once. This rearrangement joins TRBV15 to TRBJ2-7, with TRBD1 matching over 7 bases. CDR1 LNHNV and CDR2 YYDKDF come from the germline V gene (reference sequence). J lost 0 bases, V lost 3 bases, and 5 bases had no gene match. The CDR3 has 15 residues. CDR3 protein: CATSRLGDSSYEQYF. The CDR3 nucleotides read TGTGCCACCAGCAGGTTAGGGGACAGCTCCTACGAGCAGTACTTC. The full variable domain, rest sourced from reference TRBV15 and TRBJ2-7, is DAMVIQNPRYQVTQFGKPVTLSCSQTLNHNVMYWYQQKSSQAPKLLFHYYDKDFNNEADTPDNFQSRRPNTSFCFLDIRSPGLGDTAMYLCATSRLGDSSYEQYFGPGTRLTVT.

This clonotype was found a few times. The V and J genes are TRBV2 and TRBJ1-2, with a tentative D call TRBD1 (5 bases). The CDR3 extends over 14 amino acids. CDR1 is SNHLY, CDR2 FYNNEI, per germline. The V and J ends lost 2 bases and 1 base respectively, with 8 bases between them. CDR3 region: CASSESDSNYGYTF. The CDR3 DNA reads as TGTGCCAGCAGTGAAAGCGACAGTAACTATGGCTACACCTTC.

The chain links TRBV25-1 to TRBJ1-2; the D gene is possibly TRBD1 (6 bases). This CDR3 has 17 amino acids. The V and J ends lost 5 bases and 0 bases respectively, with 19 bases between them. Germline V CDR1 and CDR2: MGHDK, SYGVNS. The CDR3 is CASSTYGGHLTNYGYTF. CDR3 in DNA: TGTGCCAGCAGTACATACGGGGGCCACCTAACTAACTATGGCTACACCTTC.